This T cell receptor beta chain emerged from a study of blood T cells in healthy people across ages. Findings and limits, study-wide: Naive and antigen-experienced cells could not be conclusively compared, given unsorted PBMCs.

The use of a sample-barcoded 5' primer and a J-beta primer mix characterized a second PCR of roughly 6 to 11 cycles. TCRdb processed the 5' RACE reads anew with MiXCR; each CDR3 protein has one entry. The repertoire holds 1.5 million to 1.9 million distinct CDR3 sequences, roughly two fifths seen once, with over 3.5% in the top ten. To note about this clonotype: Its antigen is unidentified.

J lost 0 bases, V lost 0 bases, and 2 bases had no gene match. Germline CDR1 and CDR2: MNHEY and SVGAGI. The CDR3 has 17 residues. Sequencing was done on a sample of blood. The TCR sequence derives from a woman aged 18-35 years in good health. This chain connects TRBV6-5 to TRBJ2-3; TRBD1 aligns across 11 bases. The DNA of the CDR3 is TGTGCCAGCAGTTACTCAGGGACAGGGGGGAGCACAGATACGCAGTATTTT. As protein: CASSYSGTGGSTDTQYF.